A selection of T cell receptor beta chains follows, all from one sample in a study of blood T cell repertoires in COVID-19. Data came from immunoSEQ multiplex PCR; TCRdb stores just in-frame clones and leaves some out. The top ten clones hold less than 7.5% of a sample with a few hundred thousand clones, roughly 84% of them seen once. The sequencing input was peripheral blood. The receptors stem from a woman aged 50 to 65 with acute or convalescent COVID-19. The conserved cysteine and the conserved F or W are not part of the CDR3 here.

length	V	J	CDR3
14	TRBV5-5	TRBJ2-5	ASSSPGLAGVETQY
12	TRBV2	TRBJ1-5	ASSATGINQPQH
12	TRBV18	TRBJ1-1	ASSVRRGDTEAF
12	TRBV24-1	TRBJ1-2	ATSPATGTYGYT
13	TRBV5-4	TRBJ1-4	ASSQPGQGVEKLF
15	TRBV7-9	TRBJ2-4	ASSQGLAGGPQNIQY
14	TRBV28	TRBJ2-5	ASSFTGAGGQETQY
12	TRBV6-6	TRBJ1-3	ASSLNRAGNTIY
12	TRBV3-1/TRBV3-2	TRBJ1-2	ASSQDLQAHGYT
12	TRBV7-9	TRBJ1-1	ASSEGTGYTEAF
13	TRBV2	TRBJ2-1	ASSDRTSARDEQF
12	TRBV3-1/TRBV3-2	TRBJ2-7	ASSNTGIVHEQY
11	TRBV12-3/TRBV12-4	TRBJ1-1	ASSLTRLTEAF
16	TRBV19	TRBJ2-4	ASSIRERVGTGVRIQY
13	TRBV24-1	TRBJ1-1	ATSAGTDLGRAAF
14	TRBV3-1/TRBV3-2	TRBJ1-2	ASSQSLTTGVHGYT
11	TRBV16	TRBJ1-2	ASSQRGNYGYT
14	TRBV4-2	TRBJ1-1	ASSQVPGGKGTEAF
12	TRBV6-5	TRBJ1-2	ASTMGQGAYGYT
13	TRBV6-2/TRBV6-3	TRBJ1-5	ASSPRNRGNQPQH
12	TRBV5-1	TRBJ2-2	ASSLAGTTGELF
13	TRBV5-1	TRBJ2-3	ASSLSTSGVDTQY
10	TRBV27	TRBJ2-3	ASSKQRDTQY
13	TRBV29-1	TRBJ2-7	SVSPAGLTSYEQY
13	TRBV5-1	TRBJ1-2	ASSPSGQGDYGYT
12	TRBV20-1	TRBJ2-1	SASGSGSLNEQF
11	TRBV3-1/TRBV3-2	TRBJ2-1	ASSQGPDNEQF
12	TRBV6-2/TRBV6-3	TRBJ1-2	ASSYALAPYGYT
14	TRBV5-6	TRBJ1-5	ASSADSGRSNQPQH
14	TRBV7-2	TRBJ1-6	ASSLDGGAWNSPLH
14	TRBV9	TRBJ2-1	ASSVGGGRAWNEQF
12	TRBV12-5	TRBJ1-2	ASGSWDRKDGYT
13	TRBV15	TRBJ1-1	ATSARHRSGTEAF
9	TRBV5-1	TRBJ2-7	ASRTGIEQY
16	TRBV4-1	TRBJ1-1	ASSQLLRDRFMNTEAF
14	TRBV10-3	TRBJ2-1	AISESGGGARYEQF
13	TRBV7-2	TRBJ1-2	ASSLGQGGNYGYT
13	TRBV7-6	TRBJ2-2	ASSIRDTHTGELF
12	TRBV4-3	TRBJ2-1	ASSAGGTFNEQF
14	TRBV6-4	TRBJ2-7	ASSERGGTGGNEQY
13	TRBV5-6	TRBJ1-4	ASSGRDRGDEKLF
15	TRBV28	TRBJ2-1	ASLGLAGGRSYNEQF
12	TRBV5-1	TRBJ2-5	ASSLSTSEETQY
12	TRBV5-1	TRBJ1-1	ASSGDPGGTEAF
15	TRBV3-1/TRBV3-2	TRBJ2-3	ASSQVGLAVWGDTQY
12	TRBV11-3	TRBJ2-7	ASSPRDSPLEQY
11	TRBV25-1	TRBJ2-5	ASSLDRGETQY
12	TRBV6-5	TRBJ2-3	ASRRLAVADTQY
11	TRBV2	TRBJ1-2	ASTRDRNYGYT
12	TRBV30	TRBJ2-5	AWSKGTGLLTQY
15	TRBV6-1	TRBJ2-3	ASSAHPRDRGTDTQY
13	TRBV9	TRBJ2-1	ASSFRDRGQNEQF
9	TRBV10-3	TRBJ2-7	AISGPAWQY
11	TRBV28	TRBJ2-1	ASRGSGRSEQF
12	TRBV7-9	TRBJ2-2	ASSPAGGTGELF
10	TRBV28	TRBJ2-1	ASSGGVNEQF
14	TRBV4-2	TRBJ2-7	ASSEGLAGGFYEQY